This note documents a single T cell receptor beta chain sequence. The data stem from a study of T cells in Graves' hyperthyroidism and ophthalmopathy. Amplification of TCR beta CDR3 regions used RNA as the template. First-round RT-PCR targeting the TCR CDR3 was performed with the HTBI primer set. Each CDR3 protein is one row after TCRdb ran MiXCR on the multiplex PCR reads. The repertoire consists of 490,000 or so distinct CDR3 sequences, with roughly 16% occurring once and the leading ten covering approximately 30%. The study excluded patients with uncontrolled infection, other autoimmune disease, pregnancy or lactation. CDR1 and CDR2 from the germline V gene are MNHNS and SASEGT. The CDR3 consists of 15 residues. V was pared by 10 bases and J by 0 bases, with 8 bases of the junction left unmatched.

This clonotype was obtained from a woman aged 25 to 39 with Graves' ophthalmopathy. This sequence joins TRBV6-1 and TRBJ1-1; 10 nucleotides agree with TRBD1. The sequenced sample consisted of blood. For the CDR3, the DNA is TGTGCCACCGACAGGGGGCGCGTGTTGAACACTGAAGCTTTCTTT. Protein sequence: CATDRGRVLNTEAFF.